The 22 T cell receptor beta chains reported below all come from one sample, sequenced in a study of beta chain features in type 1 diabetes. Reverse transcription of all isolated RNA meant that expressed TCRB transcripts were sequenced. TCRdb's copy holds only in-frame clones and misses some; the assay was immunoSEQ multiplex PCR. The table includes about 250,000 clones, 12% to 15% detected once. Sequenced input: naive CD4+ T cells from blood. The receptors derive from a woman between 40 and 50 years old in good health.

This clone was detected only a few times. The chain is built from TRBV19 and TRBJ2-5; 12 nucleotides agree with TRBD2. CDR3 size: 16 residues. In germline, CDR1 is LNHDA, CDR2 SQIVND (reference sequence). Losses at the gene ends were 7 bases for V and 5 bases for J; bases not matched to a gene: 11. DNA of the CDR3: TGTGCCAGTATGCGGGCTAGCGGGGGGGCCGCGGAGACCCAGTACTTC. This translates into CASMRASGGAAETQYF.

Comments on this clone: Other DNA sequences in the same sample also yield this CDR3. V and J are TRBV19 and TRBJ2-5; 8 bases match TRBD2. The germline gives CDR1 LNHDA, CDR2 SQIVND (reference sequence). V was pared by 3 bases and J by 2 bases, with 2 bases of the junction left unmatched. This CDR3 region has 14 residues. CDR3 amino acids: CASSISGGQETQYF. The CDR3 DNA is TGTGCCAGTAGTATTTCGGGGGGGCAAGAGACCCAGTACTTC. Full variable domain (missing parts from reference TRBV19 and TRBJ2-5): DGGITQSPKYLFRKEGQNVTLSCEQNLNHDAMYWYRQDPGQGLRLIYYSQIVNDFQKGDIAEGYSVSREKKESFPLTVTSAQKNPTAFYLCASSISGGQETQYFGPGTRLLVL.

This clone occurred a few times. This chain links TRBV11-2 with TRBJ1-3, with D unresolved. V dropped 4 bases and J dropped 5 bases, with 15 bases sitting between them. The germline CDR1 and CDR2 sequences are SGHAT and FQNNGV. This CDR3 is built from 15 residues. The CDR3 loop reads CASSSRVVVRNTIYF. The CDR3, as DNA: TGTGCCAGCAGCTCGCGGGTCGTTGTTAGAAACACCATATATTTT. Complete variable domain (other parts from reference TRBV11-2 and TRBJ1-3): EAGVAQSPRYKIIEKRQSVAFWCNPISGHATLYWYQQILGQGPKLLIQFQNNGVVDDSQLPKDRFSAERLKGVDSTLKIQPAKLEDSAVYLCASSSRVVVRNTIYFGEGSWLTVV.

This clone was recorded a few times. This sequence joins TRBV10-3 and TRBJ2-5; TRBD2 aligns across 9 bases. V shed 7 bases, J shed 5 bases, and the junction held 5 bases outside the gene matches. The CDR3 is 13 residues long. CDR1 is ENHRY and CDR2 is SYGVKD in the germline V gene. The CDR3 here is CAITAGGQETQYF. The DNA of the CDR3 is TGTGCCATCACTGCGGGGGGGCAGGAGACCCAGTACTTC.

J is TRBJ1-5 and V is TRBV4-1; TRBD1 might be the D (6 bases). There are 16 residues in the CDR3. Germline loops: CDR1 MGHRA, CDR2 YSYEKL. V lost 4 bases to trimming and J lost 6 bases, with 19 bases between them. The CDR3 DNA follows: TGCGCCAGCAGCCCTCTAGGGGCAGGGGATCGTCAGCCCCAGCATTTT. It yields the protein CASSPLGAGDRQPQHF.

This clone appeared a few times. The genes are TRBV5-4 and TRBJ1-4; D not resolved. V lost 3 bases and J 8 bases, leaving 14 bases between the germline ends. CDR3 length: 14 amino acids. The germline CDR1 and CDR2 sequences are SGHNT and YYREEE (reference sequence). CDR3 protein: CASSSAYKREKLFF. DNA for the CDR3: TGTGCCAGCAGCTCTGCCTACAAGCGGGAAAAACTGTTTTTT. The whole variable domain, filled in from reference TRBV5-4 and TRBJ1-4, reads ETGVTQSPTHLIKTRGQQVTLRCSSQSGHNTVSWYQQALGQGPQFIFQYYREEENGRGNFPPRFSGLQFPNYSSELNVNALELDDSALYLCASSSAYKREKLFFGSGTQLSVL.

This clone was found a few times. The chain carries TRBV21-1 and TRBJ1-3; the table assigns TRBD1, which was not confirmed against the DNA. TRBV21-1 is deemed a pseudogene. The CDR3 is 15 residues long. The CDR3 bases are TGTGCCAGCAGTCACAGGAAACTGTGTGGAAACACCATATATTTT. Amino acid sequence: CASSHRKLCGNTIYF.

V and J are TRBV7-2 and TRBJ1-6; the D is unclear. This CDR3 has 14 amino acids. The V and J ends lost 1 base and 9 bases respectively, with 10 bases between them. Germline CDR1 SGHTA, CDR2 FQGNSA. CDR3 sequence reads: CASSLDKSRSPLHF. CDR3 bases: TGTGCCAGCAGCTTAGACAAGTCCCGTTCACCCCTCCACTTT.

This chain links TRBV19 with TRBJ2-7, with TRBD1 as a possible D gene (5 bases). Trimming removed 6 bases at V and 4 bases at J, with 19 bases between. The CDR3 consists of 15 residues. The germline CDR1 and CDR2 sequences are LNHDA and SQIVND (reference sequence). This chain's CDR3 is CASRTRARLVYEQYF. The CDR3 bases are TGTGCCAGTAGAACCAGGGCACGCTTGGTTTACGAGCAGTACTTC.

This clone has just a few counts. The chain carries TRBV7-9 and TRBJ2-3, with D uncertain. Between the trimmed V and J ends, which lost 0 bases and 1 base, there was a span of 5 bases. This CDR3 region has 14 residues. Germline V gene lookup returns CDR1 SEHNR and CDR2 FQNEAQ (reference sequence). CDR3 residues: CASSLAARTDTQYF. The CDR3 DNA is TGTGCCAGCAGCTTAGCAGCCCGCACAGATACGCAGTATTTT.

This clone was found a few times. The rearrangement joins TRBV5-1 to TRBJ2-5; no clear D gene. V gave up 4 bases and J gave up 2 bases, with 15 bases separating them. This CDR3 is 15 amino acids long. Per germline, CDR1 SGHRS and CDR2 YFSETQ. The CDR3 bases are TGCGCCAGCAGCCGAGCCCCCGCCCCTCAAGAGACCCAGTACTTC. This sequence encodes CASSRAPAPQETQYF. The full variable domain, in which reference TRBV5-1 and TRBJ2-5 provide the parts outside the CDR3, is KAGVTQTPRYLIKTRGQQVTLSCSPISGHRSVSWYQQTPGQGLQFLFEYFSETQRNKGNFPGRFSGRQFSNSRSEMNVSTLELGDSALYLCASSRAPAPQETQYFGPGTRLLVL.

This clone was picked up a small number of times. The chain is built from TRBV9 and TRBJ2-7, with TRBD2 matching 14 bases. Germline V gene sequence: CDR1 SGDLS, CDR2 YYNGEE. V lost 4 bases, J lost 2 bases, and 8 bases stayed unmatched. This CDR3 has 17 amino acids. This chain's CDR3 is CASSKGLAGEPTYEQYF. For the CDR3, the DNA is TGTGCCAGCAGCAAGGGACTAGCGGGGGAACCTACCTACGAGCAGTACTTC.

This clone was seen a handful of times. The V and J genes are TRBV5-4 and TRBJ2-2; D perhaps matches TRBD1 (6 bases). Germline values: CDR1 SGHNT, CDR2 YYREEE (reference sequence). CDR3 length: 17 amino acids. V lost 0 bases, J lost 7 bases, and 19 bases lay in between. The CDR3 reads CASSLARAGAGGGELFF. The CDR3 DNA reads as TGTGCCAGCAGCTTGGCTAGGGCAGGGGCGGGCGGCGGGGAGCTGTTTTTT. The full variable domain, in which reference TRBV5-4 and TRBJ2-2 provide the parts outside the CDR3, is ETGVTQSPTHLIKTRGQQVTLRCSSQSGHNTVSWYQQALGQGPQFIFQYYREEENGRGNFPPRFSGLQFPNYSSELNVNALELDDSALYLCASSLARAGAGGGELFFGEGSRLTVL.

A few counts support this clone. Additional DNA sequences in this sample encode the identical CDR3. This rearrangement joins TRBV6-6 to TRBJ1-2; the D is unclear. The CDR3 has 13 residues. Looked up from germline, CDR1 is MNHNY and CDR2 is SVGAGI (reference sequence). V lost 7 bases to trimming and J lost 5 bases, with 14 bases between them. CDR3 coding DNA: TGTGCCAGCATGGAACAGACCATATATGGCTACACCTTC. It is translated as CASMEQTIYGYTF.

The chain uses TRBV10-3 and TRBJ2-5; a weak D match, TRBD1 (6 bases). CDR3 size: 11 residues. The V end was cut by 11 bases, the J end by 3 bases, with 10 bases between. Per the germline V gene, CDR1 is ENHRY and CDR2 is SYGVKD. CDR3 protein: CAVRTEETQYF. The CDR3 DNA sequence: TGTGCCGTCCGGACAGAAGAGACCCAGTACTTC.

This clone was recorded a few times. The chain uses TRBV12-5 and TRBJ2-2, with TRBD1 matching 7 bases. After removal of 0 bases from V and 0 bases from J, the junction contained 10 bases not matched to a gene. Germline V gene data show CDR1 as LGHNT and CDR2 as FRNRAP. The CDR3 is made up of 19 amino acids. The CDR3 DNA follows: TGTGCTAGTGGTTTGGTAGGTGGAAGGGGGCCTTCGAACACCGGGGAGCTGTTTTTT. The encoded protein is CASGLVGGRGPSNTGELFF.

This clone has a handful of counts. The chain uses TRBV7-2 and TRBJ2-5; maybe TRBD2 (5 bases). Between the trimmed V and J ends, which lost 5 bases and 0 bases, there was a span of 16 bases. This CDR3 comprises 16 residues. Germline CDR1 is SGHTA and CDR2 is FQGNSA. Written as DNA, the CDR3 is TGTGCCAGCAGCCACCAGCGCCTGGACTACCAAGAGACCCAGTACTTC. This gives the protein CASSHQRLDYQETQYF.

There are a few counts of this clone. The CDR3 region is CASSPHRGLGANVLTF. The CDR3 DNA is TGTGCCAGCAGTCCCCACAGGGGGCTTGGGGCCAACGTCCTGACTTTC. V usage is TRBV6-6 and J usage is TRBJ2-6, with TRBD1 matching 9 bases. This CDR3 region has 16 residues. CDR1 MNHNY and CDR2 SVGAGI come from the germline V gene (reference sequence). The junction had 5 bases not matched to a gene; V was cut back by 5 bases and J by 3 bases.

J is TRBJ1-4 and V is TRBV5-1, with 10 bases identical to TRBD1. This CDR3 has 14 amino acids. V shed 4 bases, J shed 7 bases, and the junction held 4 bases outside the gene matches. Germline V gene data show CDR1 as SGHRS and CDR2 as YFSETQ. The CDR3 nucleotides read TGCGCCAGCAGCCTTGACAGGGGGCCTGAAAAACTGTTTTTT. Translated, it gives CASSLDRGPEKLFF.

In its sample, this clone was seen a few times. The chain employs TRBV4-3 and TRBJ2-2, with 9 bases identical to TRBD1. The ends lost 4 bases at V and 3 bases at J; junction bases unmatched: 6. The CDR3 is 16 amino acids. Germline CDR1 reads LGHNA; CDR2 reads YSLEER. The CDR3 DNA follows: TGCGCCAGCAGCCGCCCAAGGACAGGGGACACCGGGGAGCTGTTTTTT. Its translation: CASSRPRTGDTGELFF.

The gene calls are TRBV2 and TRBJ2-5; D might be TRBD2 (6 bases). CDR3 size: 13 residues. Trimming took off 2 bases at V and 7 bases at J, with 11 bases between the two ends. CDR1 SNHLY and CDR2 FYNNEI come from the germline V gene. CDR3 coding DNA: TGTGCCAGCAGTGAATCGTGGGGAGGGACCCAGTACTTC. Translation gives CASSESWGGTQYF.

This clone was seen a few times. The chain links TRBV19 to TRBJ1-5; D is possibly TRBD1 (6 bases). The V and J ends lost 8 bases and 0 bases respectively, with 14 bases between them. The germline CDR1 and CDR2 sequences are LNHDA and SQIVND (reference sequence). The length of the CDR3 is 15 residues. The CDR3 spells CASSRQVYSNQPQHF. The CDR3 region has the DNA TGTGCCAGTTCCAGACAGGTATATAGCAATCAGCCCCAGCATTTT.